The 31 T cell receptor beta chains below all came from one sample that was sequenced in a study of blood T cell repertoires in COVID-19. Sequencing used immunoSEQ multiplex PCR; TCRdb keeps in-frame clones, though not all of them. The sample contains some 250,000 clones, 88% of which appear only once. Sequencing used peripheral blood. The source of these receptors is a woman between 40 and 55 years old who had recovered from COVID-19.

This chain joins TRBV6-6 and TRBJ1-1; 10 bases fit TRBD1. The CDR3 length is 17 residues. Germline values: CDR1 MNHNY, CDR2 SVGAGI (reference sequence). The trim removed 5 bases at V and 0 bases at J, leaving 9 bases unmatched. The CDR3: CASSPTGTGAMNTEAFF. CDR3 in DNA: TGTGCCAGCAGTCCAACCGGGACAGGGGCCATGAACACTGAAGCTTTCTTT.

The chain links TRBV19 to TRBJ2-2; 7 nucleotides align to TRBD1. The V gene end was trimmed by 3 bases and the J gene end by 4 bases; junction bases not matched to a gene: 8. The germline V gene has CDR1 LNHDA and CDR2 SQIVND (reference sequence). The CDR3 length is 16 residues. The CDR3: CASSIRQGGGTGELFF. CDR3 sequence (DNA): TGTGCCAGTAGTATTCGACAGGGTGGGGGCACCGGGGAGCTGTTTTTT.

This clone was found once. This sequence joins TRBV5-6 and TRBJ1-1, with D possibly TRBD1 on 5 matching bases. Germline assignment: CDR1 SGHDT and CDR2 YYEEEE. V lost 4 bases to trimming and J lost 0 bases, with 16 bases between them. The CDR3 contains 16 residues. The CDR3 region has the DNA TGTGCCAGCAGCCACGGAGGGGCTCGGGTGAACACTGAAGCTTTCTTT. Translated, it gives CASSHGGARVNTEAFF.

The rearrangement joins TRBV3-1 (or the pseudogene TRBV3-2) to TRBJ2-1; 11 bases agree with TRBD2. The CDR3 length is 14 residues. Germline V lookup: CDR1 LGHDT, CDR2 YNNKEL (reference sequence). V lost 4 bases, J lost 9 bases, and 5 bases stayed unmatched. CDR3 in amino acids: CASSPPGLAGEQFF. The CDR3 DNA reads as TGTGCCAGCAGCCCACCAGGACTAGCGGGTGAGCAGTTCTTC.

In its sample, this clone was seen once. This rearrangement joins TRBV24-1 to TRBJ2-1; 7 bases match TRBD2. The CDR3 has 16 residues. J lost 3 bases, V lost 2 bases, and 6 bases had no gene match. Germline CDR1 reads KGHDR; CDR2 reads SFDVKD. The CDR3 nucleotides are TGTGCCACCAGTGATTCACCCCCGGGGGGCTACAATGAGCAGTTCTTC. Protein product: CATSDSPPGGYNEQFF.

The V and J genes are TRBV6-2 or TRBV6-3 and TRBJ2-3, with D tentatively TRBD2 (5 bases). V lost 6 bases and J 1 base, leaving 8 bases between the germline ends. CDR3 length equals 13 residues. Germline CDR1 is MNHEY and CDR2 is SVGEGT. The CDR3 region has the DNA TGTGCCAGCAGCGACGGGGGCACAGATACGCAGTATTTT. Encoded protein: CASSDGGTDTQYF.

J is TRBJ1-4 and V is TRBV4-1, with a tentative D call TRBD1 (6 bases). V shed 0 bases and J shed 5 bases, with 10 bases lying between them. The CDR3 runs 15 residues. CDR1 and CDR2 from the germline V gene are MGHRA and YSYEKL. CDR3 sequence reads: CASSQDLGANEKLFF. Written as DNA, the CDR3 is TGCGCCAGCAGCCAAGATCTGGGGGCGAATGAAAAACTGTTTTTT.

Comment on this clone: The junction differs from germline at one of its ends, possibly a read error. This chain uses TRBV6-1 with TRBJ2-1, with 9 bases aligning to TRBD2. The CDR3 covers 13 residues. The germline CDR1 and CDR2 sequences are MNHNS and SASEGT. CDR3 nucleotides: TGTGCCAGCAGTGAAGCGGGTAGCGGGAGTTCAATCTTC. Protein sequence: CASSEAGSGSSIF.

The gene calls are TRBV24-1 and TRBJ1-5, with D perhaps TRBD1 (6 bases). V was shortened by 4 bases and J by 0 bases, with 15 bases between the two germline ends. Germline lookup yields CDR1 KGHDR and CDR2 SFDVKD. The CDR3 sequence is 17 residues long. In DNA form, the CDR3 reads TGTGCCACCAGTGACCGGGACACATTTTATAGCAATCAGCCCCAGCATTTT. Protein product: CATSDRDTFYSNQPQHF.

The chain carries TRBV9 and TRBJ1-3; D is uncertain. The V end lost 6 bases, the J end lost 3 bases, and 22 bases lay between the germline ends. CDR3 length equals 17 residues. Germline V CDR1 and CDR2: SGDLS, YYNGEE. The CDR3 sequence is CASTTTLAPRIGNTIYF. DNA for the CDR3: TGTGCCAGCACCACCACGTTGGCCCCACGCATTGGAAACACCATATATTTT. The full variable domain, in which reference TRBV9 and TRBJ1-3 provide the parts outside the CDR3, is DSGVTQTPKHLITATGQRVTLRCSPRSGDLSVYWYQQSLDQGLQFLIQYYNGEERAKGNILERFSAQQFPDLHSELNLSSLELGDSALYFCASTTTLAPRIGNTIYFGEGSWLTVV.

The rearrangement uses TRBV5-4 and TRBJ2-3; 7 bases line up with TRBD2. Germline CDR1 and CDR2: SGHNT and YYREEE (reference sequence). The CDR3 is 15 residues long. V lost 3 bases, J lost 1 base, and 5 bases stayed unmatched. The CDR3 is CASSSGAGGTDTQYF. CDR3 sequence (DNA): TGTGCCAGCAGCTCAGGTGCGGGAGGCACAGATACGCAGTATTTT. Full variable domain (remainder filled in from reference TRBV5-4 and TRBJ2-3): ETGVTQSPTHLIKTRGQQVTLRCSSQSGHNTVSWYQQALGQGPQFIFQYYREEENGRGNFPPRFSGLQFPNYSSELNVNALELDDSALYLCASSSGAGGTDTQYFGPGTRLTVL.

This clone turned up a few times. The J gene is TRBJ1-2, the V gene TRBV19; a weak D match, TRBD1 (6 bases). V gave up 6 bases and J gave up 2 bases, with 22 bases separating them. Per the germline V gene, CDR1 is LNHDA and CDR2 is SQIVND (reference sequence). The CDR3 is 17 residues long. DNA of the CDR3: TGTGCCAGTAGAACAGGGCAGGGACCTTCTTGGAACTATGGCTACACCTTC. It codes for CASRTGQGPSWNYGYTF.

CDR3 DNA sequence: TGTGCCAGCACCCAAGGGCCTAGCGGGGGGTACAATGAGCAGTTCTTC. It codes for CASTQGPSGGYNEQFF. This rearrangement joins TRBV7-3 to TRBJ2-1; the match to TRBD2 covers 11 bases. Per germline, CDR1 SGHTA and CDR2 FQGTGA. CDR3 length: 16 amino acids. V lost 7 bases to trimming and J lost 4 bases; unmatched junction nucleotides: 9.

This clone was found once. This chain connects TRBV9 to TRBJ2-2, with D tentatively TRBD1 (5 bases). The CDR3 is 14 residues long. The germline CDR1 and CDR2 sequences are SGDLS and YYNGEE. The V and J ends lost 6 bases and 2 bases respectively, with 11 bases between them. The CDR3 nucleotides are TGTGCCAGCACGGCCCGGACAAACACCGGGGAGCTGTTTTTT. Protein product: CASTARTNTGELFF.

This chain uses TRBV2 with TRBJ1-1, with 12 positions matching TRBD1. The V gene's germline CDR1 is SNHLY and CDR2 FYNNEI. Trimming cost V 10 bases and J 6 bases; bases outside gene matches: 18. The CDR3 runs to 17 residues. For the CDR3, the DNA is TGTGCCAAAATAGGGACAGGGGGCGCGGCGGGGGGCCCTGAAGCTTTCTTT. It specifies CAKIGTGGAAGGPEAFF.

This clone was detected only once. The V gene is TRBV9, the J gene TRBJ2-5, with D possibly TRBD2 on 6 matching bases. Germline assignment: CDR1 SGDLS and CDR2 YYNGEE. V lost 4 bases, J lost 5 bases, and 18 bases lay in between. The CDR3 loop spans 15 amino acids. CDR3 sequence reads: CASSSDVRGRETQYF. CDR3 bases: TGTGCCAGCAGCAGCGACGTCCGGGGGAGGGAGACCCAGTACTTC.

This chain links TRBV10-3 with TRBJ1-5; 7 bases are shared with TRBD1. Germline V CDR1 and CDR2: ENHRY, SYGVKD. V was pared by 0 bases and J by 4 bases, with 3 bases of the junction left unmatched. This CDR3 has 15 amino acids. The CDR3 loop reads CAISESGQRNQPQHF. The DNA of the CDR3 is TGTGCCATCAGTGAGTCGGGACAGCGAAATCAGCCCCAGCATTTT.

The chain joins TRBV3-1 (or the pseudogene TRBV3-2) to TRBJ2-5; 7 nucleotides agree with TRBD2. In germline, CDR1 is LGHDT, CDR2 YNNKEL (reference sequence). This CDR3 region has 14 residues. With 8 bases clipped from V and 0 bases from J, the junction kept 6 bases outside the gene matches. CDR3: CASGASGYQETQYF. CDR3 coding DNA: TGTGCCAGCGGGGCTAGCGGATACCAAGAGACCCAGTACTTC.

The J gene is TRBJ2-5, the V gene TRBV6-5, with D perhaps matching TRBD2 (5 bases). The V gene's germline CDR1 is MNHEY and CDR2 SVGAGI. V was trimmed by 6 bases and J by 4 bases, leaving 12 bases between them. The CDR3 contains 13 residues. The CDR3: CASSSGRGETQYF. The CDR3 DNA is TGTGCCAGCAGCTCCGGACGGGGAGAGACCCAGTACTTC.

The DNA of the CDR3 is TGTGCCAGCTCACCAGGGGCAGGGGGCTACAATGAGCAGTTCTTC. Protein product: CASSPGAGGYNEQFF. The V and J genes are TRBV18 and TRBJ2-1, with TRBD1 matching over 7 bases. The V gene's germline CDR1 is KGHSH and CDR2 LQKENI. The CDR3 covers 15 residues. With V trimmed by 2 bases and J by 3 bases, 4 bases remained unmatched. The full variable domain, in which reference TRBV18 and TRBJ2-1 provide the parts outside the CDR3, is NAGVMQNPRHLVRRRGQEARLRCSPMKGHSHVYWYRQLPEEGLKFMVYLQKENIIDESGMPKERFSAEFPKEGPSILRIQQVVRGDSAAYFCASSPGAGGYNEQFFGPGTRLTVL.

This chain joins TRBV9 and TRBJ2-7; 8 bases align to TRBD2. Germline-derived CDR1 and CDR2 are SGDLS and YYNGEE. Trimming cost V 2 bases and J 4 bases; bases outside gene matches: 5. This CDR3 comprises 14 residues. The CDR3 DNA is TGTGCCAGCAGCGTTAGCGGGACCTCATACGAGCAGTACTTC. Translating it yields CASSVSGTSYEQYF.

The chain recombines TRBV30 with TRBJ2-5; 13 bases map to TRBD2. Trimming removed 1 base from V and 2 bases from J; junction bases left unmatched: 4. Germline V gives CDR1 GTSNPN, CDR2 SVGIG (reference sequence). This CDR3 has 16 amino acids. The CDR3 DNA is TGTGCCTGGAGTGCAAGGGGACTAGCGGGGCAAGAGACCCAGTACTTC. Its translation is CAWSARGLAGQETQYF.

This clone was detected a few times. J is TRBJ1-3 and V is TRBV5-4, with D perhaps TRBD1 (5 bases). Germline loops: CDR1 SGHNT, CDR2 YYREEE (reference sequence). The CDR3 contains 15 residues. V was trimmed by 3 bases and J by 2 bases, leaving 12 bases between them. The CDR3 bases are TGTGCCAGCAGCTGGGGGGGGAGCCCTGGAAACACCATATATTTT. This sequence encodes CASSWGGSPGNTIYF.

The chain is built from TRBV15 and TRBJ2-1, with a possible D match to TRBD2 (5 bases). V shed 3 bases and J shed 2 bases, with 14 bases lying between them. CDR1 and CDR2 from the germline V gene are LNHNV and YYDKDF (reference sequence). This CDR3 comprises 16 residues. The CDR3 coding sequence is TGTGCCACCAGCAGCATTCCAGAGGGTCCCTACAATGAGCAGTTCTTC. Its protein is CATSSIPEGPYNEQFF. Using reference TRBV15 and TRBJ2-1 for the parts outside the CDR3, the full variable domain is DAMVIQNPRYQVTQFGKPVTLSCSQTLNHNVMYWYQQKSSQAPKLLFHYYDKDFNNEADTPDNFQSRRPNTSFCFLDIRSPGLGDTAMYLCATSSIPEGPYNEQFFGPGTRLTVL.

This chain links TRBV2 with TRBJ2-2; 10 nucleotides match TRBD2. The CDR3 is 15 residues long. Per the germline V gene, CDR1 is SNHLY and CDR2 is FYNNEI. V trimming: 11 bases; J trimming: 3 bases; junction bases outside the gene matches: 9. CDR3 DNA: TGTGCCGCAACTCGGAGCGGGAGGGACACCGGGGAGCTGTTTTTT. It is translated as CAATRSGRDTGELFF.

V is TRBV7-8 and J is TRBJ2-1; possible D gene TRBD2, 5 bases. V was clipped by 7 bases and J by 5 bases, with 12 bases between them. The CDR3 loop spans 13 amino acids. CDR1 is SGHVS, CDR2 FQNEAQ, per germline. CDR3 amino acids: CASTLGVNNEQFF. As DNA, the CDR3 is TGTGCCAGCACCCTCGGGGTGAACAATGAGCAGTTCTTC.

CDR3 DNA: TGTGCCAGCAGTGAAGTGTTGGGGGGTTTCTTT. This codes for CASSEVLGGFF. The chain combines TRBV2 with TRBJ1-1, with a tentative D call TRBD1 (5 bases). Germline V lookup: CDR1 SNHLY, CDR2 FYNNEI. The CDR3 length is 11 residues. V was cut by 1 base and J by 13 bases, with 10 bases left in between.

A few counts support this clone. An end of the junction does not agree with germline; a read error may underlie this. This rearrangement joins TRBV6-5 to TRBJ1-2; 7 nucleotides match TRBD1. This CDR3 region has 14 residues. Germline V gene sequence: CDR1 MNHEY, CDR2 SVGAGI. In DNA form, the CDR3 reads TGTGCCAGCAGTCAAACCCGACAGGGTGCCCAGGGGCCCTTC. It translates to CASSQTRQGAQGPF.

The chain is built from TRBV30 and TRBJ1-5; tentatively, D is TRBD1 (5 bases). V was pared by 2 bases and J by 6 bases, with 11 bases between. In germline, CDR1 is GTSNPN, CDR2 SVGIG (reference sequence). The CDR3 consists of 13 residues. CDR3 DNA sequence: TGTGCCTGGAGTCCAGGGTTGGGTCAGCCCCAGCATTTT. It codes for CAWSPGLGQPQHF.

The chain links TRBV4-1 to TRBJ1-5, with D tentatively TRBD1 (6 bases). The CDR3 is 15 amino acids. CDR1 is MGHRA, CDR2 YSYEKL, per germline. Trimming stripped 0 bases from V and 3 bases from J, with 9 bases between. The CDR3 loop reads CASSQEGGFNQPQHF. In DNA form, the CDR3 reads TGCGCCAGCAGCCAAGAAGGGGGATTCAATCAGCCCCAGCATTTT.

J is TRBJ2-3 and V is TRBV6-5, with a possible D match to TRBD2 (6 bases). V shed 3 bases and J shed 2 bases, with 9 bases lying between them. The CDR3 runs 14 residues. The germline V gene has CDR1 MNHEY and CDR2 SVGAGI. DNA for the CDR3: TGTGCCAGCAGTTATGGGGGGTCCACAGATACGCAGTATTTT. This encodes CASSYGGSTDTQYF.